Described below is a single TCR beta chain sequence and its context. Its antigen remains unknown. The sample comes from a study of beta chain features in type 1 diabetes. Study context: Examined across all samples were some 99 million sorted cells. Findings and limits, study-wide: Shorter templates might be favored by PCR, and equally so in patients and in controls.

The sequenced template was cDNA made from the entire isolated RNA. Profiled with immunoSEQ multiplex PCR; TCRdb holds only in-frame clones, not every one. The profile covers roughly 450,000 clones, with approximately 15% appearing a single time and around 0.035% taken by the ten largest. The CDR3 runs to 14 residues. The V gene end was trimmed by 3 bases and the J gene end by 2 bases; junction bases not matched to a gene: 3. Germline V gives CDR1 LGHNA, CDR2 YSLEER. What was sequenced was naive CD4+ T cells from blood. This chain uses TRBV4-3 with TRBJ1-2; 7 bases are a match to TRBD1. This TCR was recovered from a man aged 25 to 40 in good health. CDR3 residues: CASSHPDRNYGYTF. The DNA for the CDR3 is TGCGCCAGCAGCCACCCGGACAGGAACTATGGCTACACCTTC.